The clone carrying this TCR beta chain has a single count. The data derive from a study of cytomegalovirus exposure and HLA in healthy donors. Study as a whole: Researchers previously reported finding some 110 million unique TCR beta sequences from 150 million to 200 million T cells.

The CDR3 runs 12 residues. Germline CDR1 is SNHLY and CDR2 is FYNNEI. The primer mix had 60 Vbeta and 13 Jbeta primers. The table came from immunoSEQ multiplex PCR; TCRdb's copy has only in-frame clones and leaves some out. The repertoire holds approximately 150,000 clones, with over 60% as singletons. The V gene is TRBV2, the J gene TRBJ2-1; 8 bases agree with TRBD2. The TCR originated in a male donor in good health and CMV-seronegative. Material for sequencing was PBMCs. The CDR3 DNA sequence: TGTGCTGTCGGGAGGGAGGCGGGTGAGCAGTTCTTC. This translates into CAVGREAGEQFF.